At least ten counts were recorded for the clone carrying this T cell receptor (beta chain). Breast cancer patients provided tissue from their axillary draining lymph nodes. The source of the sample is a study of breast tumors, draining lymph nodes, adjacent tissues. MiXCR, run by TCRdb on the multiplex PCR reads, gives a single entry per CDR3 protein. The sample has 170,000 or so distinct CDR3 sequences; around a third are singletons. There are 16 residues in the CDR3. Looked up from germline, CDR1 is MGHRA and CDR2 is YSYEKL. Losses at the gene ends were 0 bases for V and 4 bases for J; bases not matched to a gene: 6.

The receptor's source is a female donor with breast cancer. Some clones in this sample may be carry-over from other donors' samples. The gene calls are TRBV4-1 and TRBJ1-3, with 7 bases aligning to TRBD1. Sequencing was performed on axillary lymph node tissue. CDR3 nucleotide sequence: TGCGCCAGCAGCCAAGAGAAGGGGGCTTCGGGAAACACCATATATTTT. Its translation: CASSQEKGASGNTIYF.